These 32 T cell receptor beta chains were sequenced from one sample in a study of cytomegalovirus exposure and HLA in healthy donors. 60 Vbeta and 13 Jbeta primers were used in PCR. TCRdb's table, derived via immunoSEQ multiplex PCR, lists solely in-frame clones and lacks some. The table shows 150,000 to 200,000 clones, with 75% to 90% occurring only once. The specimen sequenced was PBMCs. These receptors were taken from a human donor in good health.

The chain has TRBV7-9 and TRBJ1-1; 9 bases fit TRBD1. Trimming removed 5 bases from V and 4 bases from J; junction bases left unmatched: 11. The CDR3 totals 16 residues. CDR1 and CDR2 from the germline V gene are SEHNR and FQNEAQ (reference sequence). The CDR3, as DNA: TGTGCCAGCAGCCCCCGGGACAGGGAATCAGGCACTGAAGCTTTCTTT. Protein: CASSPRDRESGTEAFF.

J is TRBJ2-1 and V is TRBV4-3, with TRBD2 identical over 8 bases. Germline CDR1 reads LGHNA; CDR2 reads YSLEER. The CDR3 consists of 16 residues. V shed 0 bases, J shed 3 bases, and the junction held 4 bases outside the gene matches. Here the CDR3 DNA reads TGCGCCAGCAGCCAAGAGGCTAGCGGGCTCTACAATGAGCAGTTCTTC. It encodes CASSQEASGLYNEQFF.

The V gene is TRBV4-1, the J gene TRBJ2-1; D gene unclear. V lost 1 base and J lost 6, with 4 bases in between. The CDR3 consists of 12 residues. Germline CDR1 and CDR2: MGHRA and YSYEKL. The CDR3 here is CASSQVLNEQFF. CDR3 in DNA: TGCGCCAGCAGCCAAGTTCTCAATGAGCAGTTCTTC.

This clone was seen more than once but under ten times. The chain is built from TRBV10-3 and TRBJ1-1; D might be TRBD1 (5 bases). There are 12 residues in the CDR3. CDR1 and CDR2 from the germline V gene are ENHRY and SYGVKD. Between the trimmed V and J ends, which lost 10 bases and 12 bases, there was a span of 21 bases. CDR3 region: CATLGAGERPFF. The CDR3 coding sequence is TGTGCCACGCTCGGAGCGGGGGAGAGGCCTTTCTTT.

CDR3 in amino acids: CASSQQGALGNEQFF. CDR3 bases: TGTGCCAGCAGCCAACAGGGGGCGCTGGGGAATGAGCAGTTCTTC. The V gene is TRBV14, the J gene TRBJ2-1, with 8 bases fitting TRBD1. The junction had 7 bases not matched to a gene; V was cut back by 2 bases and J by 7 bases. Germline V CDR1 and CDR2: SGHDN, FVKESK. The CDR3 runs 15 residues.

The chain carries TRBV6-1 and TRBJ2-1; D possibly corresponds to TRBD1 (6 bases). The CDR3 is made up of 13 amino acids. V was shortened by 5 bases and J by 4 bases, with 9 bases between the two germline ends. Germline V gene data show CDR1 as MNHNS and CDR2 as SASEGT. DNA for the CDR3: TGTGCCAGCAGTACTACAGGGTACAATGAGCAGTTCTTC. This encodes CASSTTGYNEQFF.

The chain recombines TRBV5-6 with TRBJ2-7, with a tentative D call TRBD2 (5 bases). The germline gives CDR1 SGHDT, CDR2 YYEEEE. V was cut by 1 base and J by 5 bases, with 16 bases left in between. The CDR3 is 15 residues long. The CDR3 loop is CASSLTGNTFDEQYF. CDR3 coding DNA: TGTGCCAGCAGCTTGACGGGAAATACCTTCGACGAGCAGTACTTC.

The chain links TRBV7-8 to TRBJ1-5, with D perhaps matching TRBD1 (6 bases). The V end was cut by 5 bases, the J end by 10 bases, with 18 bases between. The CDR3 consists of 14 residues. Germline CDR1 is SGHVS and CDR2 is FQNEAQ. CDR3 sequence (DNA): TGTGCCAGCAGCCGTACGAGGGGGATGGGACCCCAGCATTTT. Its protein product is CASSRTRGMGPQHF.

This clone was seen a few times. The chain employs TRBV14 and TRBJ1-1, with TRBD1 matching 11 bases. The CDR3 runs 17 residues. Germline CDR1 SGHDN, CDR2 FVKESK. V lost 4 bases and J lost 1; bases outside the gene matches: 8. The CDR3 protein is CASSRRTGGWENTEAFF. DNA of the CDR3: TGTGCCAGCAGCCGTCGGACAGGGGGCTGGGAGAACACTGAAGCTTTCTTT.

This clone was picked up a small number of times. The chain is built from TRBV6-5 and TRBJ1-1; D not certain. CDR1 MNHEY and CDR2 SVGAGI come from the germline V gene. Trimming pared 5 bases from V and 5 bases from J, leaving 15 bases between. The CDR3 has 14 amino acids. CDR3 residues: CASSLKGGVTEAFF. The CDR3, as DNA: TGTGCCAGCAGTCTCAAGGGCGGGGTTACTGAAGCTTTCTTT.

The V gene is TRBV2, the J gene TRBJ2-3; 8 bases fit TRBD2. CDR1 SNHLY and CDR2 FYNNEI come from the germline V gene. V lost 6 bases to trimming and J lost 4 bases; unmatched junction nucleotides: 9. The CDR3 is 15 residues long. The CDR3 region has the DNA TGTGCCAGCAGGGAACCGGGACTAGAAGCAGATACGCAGTATTTT. It is translated as CASREPGLEADTQYF.

This sequence joins TRBV2 and TRBJ1-4; 9 nucleotides agree with TRBD1. Germline CDR1 is SNHLY and CDR2 is FYNNEI. The CDR3 spans 17 residues. Trimming at V came to 5 bases and at J to 0 bases, leaving 7 bases not matched to a gene. The CDR3 DNA reads as TGTGCCAGCAGTCCCGGGACAGGGCCCTCAACTAATGAAAAACTGTTTTTT. Translation: CASSPGTGPSTNEKLFF.

V usage is TRBV2 and J usage is TRBJ2-2; 9 bases line up with TRBD1. The CDR3 extends over 15 amino acids. Per germline, CDR1 SNHLY and CDR2 FYNNEI. The ends lost 2 bases at V and 3 bases at J; junction bases unmatched: 1. The CDR3, as DNA: TGTGCCAGCAGTGAACGACAGGGGGACACCGGGGAGCTGTTTTTT. This encodes CASSERQGDTGELFF.

A few counts support this clone. The chain employs TRBV7-2 and TRBJ2-7; 8 bases align to TRBD1. The germline V gene has CDR1 SGHTA and CDR2 FQGNSA. CDR3 length equals 15 residues. Trimming cost V 5 bases and J 3 bases; bases outside gene matches: 9. The CDR3 coding sequence is TGTGCCAGCAGCCAAAGGACAGGGCCCGTCTACGAGCAGTACTTC. Translation gives CASSQRTGPVYEQYF.

This clone showed up just once. The J gene is TRBJ2-7, the V gene TRBV7-9; 8 nucleotides match TRBD2. Germline-derived CDR1 and CDR2 are SEHNR and FQNEAQ (reference sequence). Trimming took 5 bases from V and 4 from J; bases not matched to a gene: 10. The CDR3 spans 15 residues. The CDR3 region is CASSPGGSLRYEQYF. The CDR3 nucleotides are TGTGCCAGCAGCCCGGGGGGGTCGTTGAGGTACGAGCAGTACTTC.

This clone was seen a single time. This sequence joins TRBV10-2 and TRBJ2-1, with TRBD2 matching over 9 bases. This CDR3 region has 14 residues. Germline CDR1 is WSHSY and CDR2 is SAAADI. V dropped 6 bases and J dropped 6; count of bases not matched to a gene: 6. The CDR3 spells CASRPGLAVNEQFF. The DNA for the CDR3 is TGCGCCAGCAGGCCGGGACTAGCAGTCAATGAGCAGTTCTTC.

This chain's CDR3 is CASSGYGAGEVAEQYF. As DNA, the CDR3 is TGTGCCAGCAGCGGCTACGGGGCAGGGGAAGTGGCCGAGCAGTACTTC. The chain carries TRBV5-6 and TRBJ2-7; TRBD1 might be the D (6 bases). V gave up 4 bases and J gave up 6 bases, with 23 bases separating them. CDR3 length: 16 residues. In germline, CDR1 is SGHDT, CDR2 YYEEEE.

J is TRBJ1-2 and V is TRBV5-1, with 11 positions matching TRBD1. V gave up 3 bases and J gave up 2 bases; unmatched junction bases: 3. The V gene's germline CDR1 is SGHRS and CDR2 YFSETQ. The CDR3 is 15 residues long. The CDR3 coding sequence is TGCGCCAGCAGCTCGGGACAGGGGGAGAACTATGGCTACACCTTC. Protein product: CASSSGQGENYGYTF.

This clone was picked up one time. The J gene is TRBJ2-1, the V gene TRBV7-9; 10 bases line up with TRBD2. V was pared by 5 bases and J by 8 bases, with 6 bases of the junction left unmatched. Germline loops: CDR1 SEHNR, CDR2 FQNEAQ (reference sequence). There are 14 residues in the CDR3. The CDR3 region is CASSPPGLAYEQFF. The CDR3 nucleotides are TGTGCCAGCAGCCCTCCGGGACTAGCGTATGAGCAGTTCTTC.

The chain is built from TRBV6-5 and TRBJ2-7; D possibly corresponds to TRBD1 (5 bases). The V end lost 7 bases, the J end lost 1 base, and 14 bases lay between the germline ends. Per the germline V gene, CDR1 is MNHEY and CDR2 is SVGAGI. This CDR3 spans 14 amino acids. For the CDR3, the DNA is TGTGCCAGCAAAAGGGGTATCGGGTCCTACGAGCAGTACTTC. Protein product: CASKRGIGSYEQYF.

The chain recombines TRBV18 with TRBJ2-5, with 8 nucleotides matching TRBD2. Per the germline V gene, CDR1 is KGHSH and CDR2 is LQKENI. V lost 2 bases and J lost 6; bases outside the gene matches: 8. The CDR3 extends over 15 amino acids. The CDR3 DNA reads TGTGCCAGCTCACCAAACGCGGGGGGTTTTCAGACCCAGTACTTC. It encodes CASSPNAGGFQTQYF.

The rearrangement links TRBV25-1 to TRBJ2-7; 10 positions agree with TRBD1. The CDR3 length is 17 residues. The germline V gene encodes CDR1 MGHDK and CDR2 SYGVNS. J was trimmed by 1 base and V by 2 bases; bases with no gene match: 8. The DNA for the CDR3 is TGTGCCAGCAGTGAAAACCGTGGGACAGGGGATTCCTACGAGCAGTACTTC. Translation gives CASSENRGTGDSYEQYF.

The gene calls are TRBV5-1 and TRBJ2-7; 8 positions match TRBD2. The J segment lost 2 bases and the V segment lost 1 base, leaving 5 bases of the junction unmatched. In germline, CDR1 is SGHRS, CDR2 YFSETQ. The CDR3 totals 15 residues. The CDR3: CASSLLAGGAYEQYF. The CDR3 DNA reads TGCGCCAGCAGCTTGTTGGCGGGGGGTGCCTACGAGCAGTACTTC. Drawing the rest from reference TRBV5-1 and TRBJ2-7, the complete variable domain is KAGVTQTPRYLIKTRGQQVTLSCSPISGHRSVSWYQQTPGQGLQFLFEYFSETQRNKGNFPGRFSGRQFSNSRSEMNVSTLELGDSALYLCASSLLAGGAYEQYFGPGTRLTVT.

The chain combines TRBV10-3 with TRBJ2-1; TRBD1 aligns across 9 bases. With V trimmed by 7 bases and J by 7 bases, 5 bases remained unmatched. This CDR3 region has 13 residues. Germline lookup yields CDR1 ENHRY and CDR2 SYGVKD. CDR3 loop: CAINTGGTNEQFF. The CDR3 DNA sequence: TGTGCCATCAATACAGGGGGCACGAATGAGCAGTTCTTC.

This clone turned up a few times. This chain connects TRBV9 to TRBJ1-1; no firm D call. Trimming cost V 4 bases and J 4 bases, with 20 bases left between them. Germline values: CDR1 SGDLS, CDR2 YYNGEE. CDR3 length: 16 residues. The CDR3 bases are TGTGCCAGCAGCCCCCTTTCGAGGGCGGGAGGCACTGAAGCTTTCTTT. Residues: CASSPLSRAGGTEAFF.

This sequence joins TRBV27 and TRBJ2-3, with D possibly matching TRBD2 (5 bases). V was pared by 6 bases and J by 0 bases, with 13 bases between. CDR1 and CDR2 (germline): MNHEY, SMNVEV (reference sequence). This CDR3 spans 15 amino acids. CDR3 residues: CASSPRGRSTDTQYF. CDR3 DNA sequence: TGTGCCAGCAGCCCCCGGGGAAGGAGCACAGATACGCAGTATTTT.

The chain joins TRBV6-5 to TRBJ2-1; 8 bases agree with TRBD2. Germline V CDR1 and CDR2: MNHEY, SVGAGI. The CDR3 covers 14 residues. Trimming removed 7 bases from V and 7 bases from J; junction bases left unmatched: 9. As DNA, the CDR3 is TGTGCCAGCAATAACGGGGGGGCCTGGAATGAGCAGTTCTTC. Translated: CASNNGGAWNEQFF.

The genes are TRBV13 and TRBJ1-1, with D tentatively TRBD1 (5 bases). The CDR3 is 12 residues long. Trimming removed 4 bases at V and 10 bases at J, with 13 bases between. CDR1 PRHDT and CDR2 FYEKMQ come from the germline V gene (reference sequence). Here the CDR3 reads CASSSILGGAFF. The CDR3 bases are TGTGCCAGCAGCTCCATATTGGGGGGAGCTTTCTTT.

The chain links TRBV4-1 to TRBJ2-7; 7 nucleotides line up with TRBD1. CDR3 length equals 13 residues. Germline V gene data show CDR1 as MGHRA and CDR2 as YSYEKL. V trimming: 2 bases; J trimming: 3 bases; junction bases outside the gene matches: 1. In DNA form, the CDR3 reads TGCGCCAGCAGCCAACGGGACAGCTACGAGCAGTACTTC. Its translation is CASSQRDSYEQYF.

The chain is built from TRBV6-7 and TRBJ2-3, with TRBD2 identical over 9 bases. TRBV6-7 is noted as an ORF with a role that remains uncertain. The CDR3 is 14 amino acids. V was pared by 7 bases and J by 2 bases, with 4 bases of the junction left unmatched. The CDR3 here is CASTAGGPTDTQYF. The CDR3 region has the DNA TGTGCCAGCACAGCGGGGGGCCCCACAGATACGCAGTATTTT.

The V gene is TRBV5-1, the J gene TRBJ1-6; 10 nucleotides line up with TRBD1. V trimming: 2 bases; J trimming: 10 bases; junction bases outside the gene matches: 3. This CDR3 is 14 amino acids long. Germline assignment: CDR1 SGHRS and CDR2 YFSETQ. The CDR3 is CASSLPGQGSPLHF. CDR3 in DNA: TGCGCCAGCAGCTTACCGGGACAGGGGTCACCCCTCCACTTT.

This chain joins TRBV5-1 and TRBJ2-2; 10 nucleotides match TRBD2. This CDR3 is 15 amino acids long. Per the germline V gene, CDR1 is SGHRS and CDR2 is YFSETQ. Trimming cost V 1 base and J 6 bases; bases outside gene matches: 3. The CDR3 coding sequence is TGCGCCAGCAGCTTGCTAGCGGGGGCTCCCGGGGAGCTGTTTTTT. Translation: CASSLLAGAPGELFF.